One and the same sample provided the 19 T cell receptor beta chains below, sequenced in a study of cytomegalovirus exposure and HLA in healthy donors (dated by TCRdb to between 2016 and 2019). The library was made by the immunoSEQ multiplex PCR assay. For the multiplex PCR, a mixture combining 60 forward primers for TCR Vbeta segments and 13 reverse primers for TCR Jbeta segments was used. Sourced from immuneACCESS, this table was stored by TCRdb with only in-frame sequences that have V and J called. A share of the clones is absent; for the studies checked, an unresolved V gene accounts for under half, and the remainder has no known explanation. The sample profile shows 110,000 or so clones; 76% of them were found once. The ten most abundant clones make up approximately 8.2% of the sample. Source material: PBMCs. These receptors all come from a man in his forties or fifties in good health and CMV-seropositive.

V usage is TRBV18 and J usage is TRBJ1-2; no firm D call. Germline loops: CDR1 KGHSH, CDR2 LQKENI. This CDR3 comprises 14 residues. The germline V and J ends were trimmed by 6 bases and 3 bases, with 14 bases remaining between them. The DNA for the CDR3 is TGTGCCAGCTCGCCAACAGATCAACACTATGGCTACACCTTC. The encoded protein is CASSPTDQHYGYTF. Together with reference TRBV18 and TRBJ1-2, the CDR3 gives the full variable domain: NAGVMQNPRHLVRRRGQEARLRCSPMKGHSHVYWYRQLPEEGLKFMVYLQKENIIDESGMPKERFSAEFPKEGPSILRIQQVVRGDSAAYFCASSPTDQHYGYTFGSGTRLTVV.

This chain connects TRBV27 to TRBJ2-3; TRBD1 aligns across 9 bases. J gave up 2 bases and V 5 bases, and 8 bases lay outside the gene matches. Germline V gives CDR1 MNHEY, CDR2 SMNVEV (reference sequence). The CDR3 has 16 residues. The CDR3 here is CASSPWTGAITDTQYF. CDR3 DNA: TGTGCCAGCAGTCCCTGGACAGGGGCTATCACAGATACGCAGTATTTT.

This clone was counted once. The rearrangement uses TRBV5-1 and TRBJ1-1, with 8 positions matching TRBD1. Germline V CDR1 and CDR2: SGHRS, YFSETQ. The V gene end was trimmed by 5 bases and the J gene end by 4 bases; junction bases not matched to a gene: 1. The CDR3 totals 12 residues. Written as DNA, the CDR3 is TGCGCCAGCAGAACAGGGGGCACTGAAGCTTTCTTT. The encoded protein is CASRTGGTEAFF.

The V and J genes are TRBV28 and TRBJ1-4, with D possibly being TRBD1 (6 bases). The V and J ends lost 3 bases and 4 bases respectively, with 12 bases between them. CDR3 size: 15 residues. CDR1 and CDR2 (germline): MDHEN, SYDVKM. In nucleotides, the CDR3 is TGTGCCAGCAGTTTGGGGGGGGCCCTTAATGAAAAACTGTTTTTT. Translating it yields CASSLGGALNEKLFF.

Points on this clone: One end of the junction varies from germline; a read error may be responsible. The chain combines TRBV2 with TRBJ2-6; 7 nucleotides match TRBD1. Germline V gives CDR1 SNHLY, CDR2 FYNNEI. The CDR3 runs to 15 residues. CDR3 DNA sequence: TGTGCCAGCAGTGGACAGGGTTCTGGGGCCAACGGCCTGACTTTC. Translation gives CASSGQGSGANGLTF.

V is TRBV2 and J is TRBJ2-1, with TRBD2 identical over 10 bases. With 4 bases clipped from V and 10 bases from J, the junction kept 10 bases outside the gene matches. Germline V CDR1 and CDR2: SNHLY, FYNNEI. There are 15 residues in the CDR3. CDR3 loop: CASSAGSGGAGEQFF. The CDR3 DNA follows: TGTGCCAGCAGTGCCGGGAGCGGGGGGGCCGGGGAGCAGTTCTTC.

The chain carries TRBV7-2 and TRBJ2-7, with unresolved D. The V and J ends lost 1 base and 7 bases respectively, with 8 bases between them. This CDR3 spans 12 amino acids. Germline V gene data show CDR1 as SGHTA and CDR2 as FQGNSA. The CDR3 nucleotides are TGTGCCAGCAGCTTAGATGCACAGGAGCAGTACTTC. Protein sequence: CASSLDAQEQYF.

The chain joins TRBV6-5 to TRBJ2-1; D perhaps matches TRBD2 (6 bases). The germline V gene encodes CDR1 MNHEY and CDR2 SVGAGI. This CDR3 comprises 14 residues. Between the trimmed V and J ends, which lost 5 bases and 8 bases, there was a span of 16 bases. In DNA, the CDR3 is TGTGCCAGCAGTGAATGGGGGGTGCTATATGAGCAGTTCTTC. Amino acid sequence: CASSEWGVLYEQFF.

The CDR3 loop is CASSPREANTGELFF. As DNA, the CDR3 is TGTGCCAGCTCACCACGGGAGGCGAACACCGGGGAGCTGTTTTTT. The rearrangement uses TRBV18 and TRBJ2-2, with D maybe TRBD2 (6 bases). This CDR3 has 15 residues. Germline V gene sequence: CDR1 KGHSH, CDR2 LQKENI. The germline V and J ends were trimmed by 1 base and 0 bases, with 6 bases remaining between them.

Turning to this clone: One end of the junction does not line up with germline, which may come from a read error. CDR3 residues: CASSLQGAGETQYF. The CDR3 DNA reads as TGTGCTAGCAGCTTACAGGGGGCTGGAGAGACCCAGTACTTC. The chain couples TRBV7-7 to TRBJ2-5; 9 bases are shared with TRBD1. The CDR3 covers 14 residues. Per the germline V gene, CDR1 is SSHAT and CDR2 is FNYEAQ (reference sequence). Variable domain in full (rest from reference TRBV7-7 and TRBJ2-5): GAGVSQSPRYKVTKRGQDVTLRCDPISSHATLYWYQQALGQGPEFLTYFNYEAQPDKSGLPSDRFSAERPEGSISTLTIQRTEQRDSAMYRCASSLQGAGETQYFGPGTRLLVL.

About this clone: Other nucleotide sequences from this sample produce the same CDR3. The chain links TRBV11-3 to TRBJ2-3, with D unclear. Germline CDR1 and CDR2: SGHNT and YENEEA. The CDR3 has 14 amino acids. Between the trimmed V and J ends, which lost 5 bases and 0 bases, there was a span of 9 bases. The CDR3 reads CASSLTSSTDTQYF. For the CDR3, the DNA is TGTGCCAGCAGCCTTACTTCTAGCACAGATACGCAGTATTTT.

The rearrangement links TRBV21-1 to TRBJ2-6; the D call of TRBD2 is as the table states it, not checked on the DNA. TRBV21-1 represents a pseudogene. There are 16 residues in the CDR3. The CDR3 nucleotides read TGTGCCAGCAGCAAAGTGGGGGGCTCTGGGGCCAACGTCCTGACTTTC. This translates into CASSKVGGSGANVLTF.

V is TRBV19 and J is TRBJ1-1, with a possible D match to TRBD1 (6 bases). Germline V gives CDR1 LNHDA, CDR2 SQIVND (reference sequence). Deletions cut 6 bases from V and 0 bases from J, with 11 bases between. This CDR3 has 14 amino acids. The CDR3 loop reads CASRNRAMNTEAFF. The CDR3, as DNA: TGTGCCAGTAGAAACAGGGCCATGAACACTGAAGCTTTCTTT.

J is TRBJ2-7 and V is TRBV15; 11 positions match TRBD2. Germline V CDR1 and CDR2: LNHNV, YYDKDF (reference sequence). The CDR3 spans 15 residues. Trimming took 0 bases from V and 2 from J; bases not matched to a gene: 0. The CDR3 is CATSRETSGTYEQYF. CDR3 DNA: TGTGCCACCAGCAGAGAGACTAGCGGGACCTACGAGCAGTACTTC.

CDR3 in DNA: TGTGCCAGTAGTTTACCCGGGACTGGGGCCTACGAGCAGTACTTC. Residues: CASSLPGTGAYEQYF. V is TRBV19 and J is TRBJ2-5; possibly TRBD2 for D (6 bases). The J call may be in error: the DNA end matches TRBJ2-7 better. This CDR3 spans 15 amino acids. Germline V gene data show CDR1 as LNHDA and CDR2 as SQIVND (reference sequence).

This clone was seen more than once but under ten times. The rearrangement uses TRBV28 and TRBJ2-3, with a possible D match to TRBD2 (5 bases). V lost 7 bases and J lost 0, with 11 bases in between. Germline lookup yields CDR1 MDHEN and CDR2 SYDVKM. There are 14 residues in the CDR3. CDR3 protein: CASKVGGSTDTQYF. The CDR3 DNA follows: TGTGCCAGCAAGGTGGGCGGGAGCACAGATACGCAGTATTTT.

The chain employs TRBV5-4 and TRBJ2-7; TRBD1 agrees at 8 bases. The trim removed 4 bases at V and 0 bases at J, leaving 6 bases unmatched. Germline lookup yields CDR1 SGHNT and CDR2 YYREEE (reference sequence). This CDR3 region has 15 residues. Here the CDR3 reads CASSPRTGNSYEQYF. CDR3 DNA: TGTGCCAGCAGCCCTCGGACAGGGAACTCCTACGAGCAGTACTTC.

The chain couples TRBV9 to TRBJ2-3; maybe TRBD2 (6 bases). CDR1 is SGDLS, CDR2 YYNGEE, per germline. The CDR3 covers 12 residues. V gave up 4 bases and J gave up 12 bases, with 15 bases separating them. CDR3 sequence reads: CASSSPRDSQYF. The DNA for the CDR3 is TGTGCCAGCAGCTCCCCCCGGGACTCACAGTATTTT.

This clone has a handful of counts. The V gene is TRBV6-1, the J gene TRBJ2-2, with 9 bases aligning to TRBD2. This CDR3 comprises 16 residues. Germline V CDR1 and CDR2: MNHNS, SASEGT. Germline trimming cut 2 bases from V and 4 bases from J; bases unmatched to any gene: 5. The CDR3 is CASSEHLAGFTGELFF. The CDR3 bases are TGTGCCAGCAGTGAACACCTAGCGGGGTTCACCGGGGAGCTGTTTTTT.